The 28 T cell receptor beta chains listed next were all sequenced from one sample in a study of sequential checkpoint blockade in melanoma. Sample treatment: randomized to nivolumab then ipilimumab (arm A) or the reverse (arm B). Here immunoSEQ multiplex PCR was the method, and the copy in TCRdb shows in-frame clones only, minus some. The sample has roughly 6,300 clones; approximately 50% are singletons. This material consisted of CD8+ T cells sorted from blood (inferred from file names), taken from a patient given nivolumab and ipilimumab in sequence. These receptor sequences come from a human donor with melanoma.

The chain recombines TRBV27 with TRBJ1-2; TRBD1 might be the D (6 bases). V was trimmed by 1 base and J by 3 bases, leaving 9 bases between them. The CDR3 has 14 amino acids. CDR1 and CDR2 from the germline V gene are MNHEY and SMNVEV (reference sequence). The CDR3 nucleotides are TGTGCCAGCAGTTTATACAGGGACCACTATGGCTACACCTTC. Protein product: CASSLYRDHYGYTF.

This clone was picked up one time. J is TRBJ1-1 and V is TRBV4-3, with D hard to call. This CDR3 is built from 13 residues. In germline, CDR1 is LGHNA, CDR2 YSLEER. The ends were cut back, 4 bases at V and 8 bases at J, with 14 bases in the middle. CDR3 residues: CASSLTEVGEAFF. The CDR3 DNA sequence: TGCGCCAGCAGCCTTACGGAGGTCGGCGAAGCTTTCTTT.

V and J are TRBV5-1 and TRBJ1-1, with D uncertain. This CDR3 comprises 11 residues. Germline values: CDR1 SGHRS, CDR2 YFSETQ. With 7 bases removed from V and 5 bases from J, the gap between germline ends came to 9 bases. CDR3 amino acids: CASEAGTEAFF. CDR3 nucleotides: TGCGCCAGCGAGGCGGGAACTGAAGCTTTCTTT.

The chain joins TRBV27 to TRBJ2-7, with 14 bases fitting TRBD2. The ends lost 7 bases at V and 4 bases at J; junction bases unmatched: 9. Germline-derived CDR1 and CDR2 are MNHEY and SMNVEV (reference sequence). CDR3 length: 16 residues. The CDR3 is CASKGLAGVGRYEQYF. The CDR3 DNA is TGTGCCAGCAAGGGACTAGCGGGAGTGGGGAGGTACGAGCAGTACTTC.

The chain employs TRBV28 and TRBJ2-5, with 8 bases lining up with TRBD1. Germline trimming cut 6 bases from V and 5 bases from J; bases unmatched to any gene: 8. The germline V gene has CDR1 MDHEN and CDR2 SYDVKM. The CDR3 covers 14 residues. CDR3 bases: TGTGCCAGCAGGAGGGACAGGCGAGGGGAGACCCAGTACTTC. Amino acids: CASRRDRRGETQYF.

The gene calls are TRBV5-6 and TRBJ2-7; possibly TRBD2 for D (6 bases). This CDR3 is built from 15 residues. CDR1 is SGHDT, CDR2 YYEEEE, per germline. Trimming removed 0 bases at V and 1 base at J, with 11 bases between. CDR3 region: CASSLGGGESYEQYF. DNA for the CDR3: TGTGCCAGCAGCTTGGGTGGAGGGGAGTCCTACGAGCAGTACTTC.

This clone was detected a few times. The genes are TRBV28 and TRBJ2-5; no clear D gene. From germline, CDR1 is MDHEN and CDR2 SYDVKM. V was pared by 4 bases and J by 2 bases, with 17 bases between. The CDR3 contains 16 residues. The CDR3 region has the DNA TGTGCCAGCAGTTCGCCCGTCGAGTATCCACAAGAGACCCAGTACTTC. As protein: CASSSPVEYPQETQYF. Complete variable domain (other parts from reference TRBV28 and TRBJ2-5): DVKVTQSSRYLVKRTGEKVFLECVQDMDHENMFWYRQDPGLGLRLIYFSYDVKMKEKGDIPEGYSVSREKKERFSLILESASTNQTSMYLCASSSPVEYPQETQYFGPGTRLLVL.

This chain joins TRBV9 and TRBJ2-7; D is ambiguous. Trimming cost V 3 bases and J 7 bases, with 14 bases left between them. This CDR3 has 13 amino acids. CDR1 is SGDLS, CDR2 YYNGEE, per germline. The CDR3 protein is CASSDSLGVEQYF. The CDR3 nucleotides read TGTGCCAGCAGCGATTCTCTTGGAGTAGAGCAGTACTTC. The whole variable domain, remainder taken from reference TRBV9 and TRBJ2-7, is DSGVTQTPKHLITATGQRVTLRCSPRSGDLSVYWYQQSLDQGLQFLIQYYNGEERAKGNILERFSAQQFPDLHSELNLSSLELGDSALYFCASSDSLGVEQYFGPGTRLTVT.

CDR3 residues: CASSSWTGDHEDEQFF. The CDR3 DNA follows: TGTGCCAGCAGCTCATGGACAGGTGACCATGAGGATGAGCAGTTCTTC. The rearrangement links TRBV7-3 to TRBJ2-1; 7 bases fit TRBD1. There are 16 residues in the CDR3. CDR1 is SGHTA, CDR2 FQGTGA, per germline. J gave up 8 bases and V 4 bases, and 14 bases lay outside the gene matches.

The chain is built from TRBV5-1 and TRBJ2-2; TRBD2 agrees at 8 bases. Trimming cost V 0 bases and J 5 bases; bases outside gene matches: 6. The CDR3 has 16 amino acids. CDR1 and CDR2 (germline): SGHRS, YFSETQ. The CDR3 region has the DNA TGCGCCAGCAGCTTGGAGGGCGGGAGGCGTACCGGGGAGCTGTTTTTT. Translated, it gives CASSLEGGRRTGELFF.

This chain joins TRBV9 and TRBJ2-6; no firm D call. V dropped 0 bases and J dropped 2 bases, with 12 bases sitting between them. This CDR3 has 17 amino acids. The germline V gene encodes CDR1 SGDLS and CDR2 YYNGEE. The CDR3 here is CASSVEAGPTGANVLTF. CDR3 coding DNA: TGTGCCAGCAGCGTAGAGGCTGGGCCCACTGGGGCCAACGTCCTGACTTTC.

The chain is built from TRBV7-9 and TRBJ2-7, with no clear D. The germline gives CDR1 SEHNR, CDR2 FQNEAQ (reference sequence). CDR3 length: 11 amino acids. Trimming left V 5 bases short and J 4 bases short, with 6 bases between. Written as DNA, the CDR3 is TGTGCCAGCAGCACAGAGTACGAGCAGTACTTC. Translation gives CASSTEYEQYF.

The chain employs TRBV5-1 and TRBJ1-2, with D tentatively TRBD1 (5 bases). Germline V gene lookup returns CDR1 SGHRS and CDR2 YFSETQ. Trimming removed 2 bases from V and 1 base from J, with 9 bases in between. The CDR3 is made up of 14 amino acids. The CDR3 loop is CASSFWGLNYGYTF. The CDR3 nucleotides are TGCGCCAGCAGCTTTTGGGGACTTAACTATGGCTACACCTTC.

This clone was found a few times. This chain's CDR3 is CASSQGGDRVSYEQYF. The CDR3 nucleotides read TGCGCCAGCAGCCAGGGCGGGGACAGGGTCTCCTACGAGCAGTACTTC. This sequence joins TRBV4-1 and TRBJ2-7; the match to TRBD1 covers 9 bases. The V and J ends lost 3 bases and 0 bases, in that order; junction bases with no gene match: 6. The CDR3 has 16 amino acids. Germline CDR1 is MGHRA and CDR2 is YSYEKL.

The V and J genes are TRBV5-6 and TRBJ2-7; the match to TRBD2 covers 8 bases. The trim removed 3 bases at V and 2 bases at J, leaving 4 bases unmatched. Germline-derived CDR1 and CDR2 are SGHDT and YYEEEE. The CDR3 covers 14 residues. The CDR3 nucleotides are TGTGCCAGCAGCTCGGCGGGGGGCACCTACGAGCAGTACTTC. Residues: CASSSAGGTYEQYF. Combining the CDR3 with reference TRBV5-6 and TRBJ2-7 gives the whole variable domain DAGVTQSPTHLIKTRGQQVTLRCSPKSGHDTVSWYQQALGQGPQFIFQYYEEEERQRGNFPDRFSGHQFPNYSSELNVNALLLGDSALYLCASSSAGGTYEQYFGPGTRLTVT.

The chain links TRBV28 to TRBJ2-7, with 11 positions matching TRBD1. Germline-derived CDR1 and CDR2 are MDHEN and SYDVKM. This CDR3 has 16 residues. The trim removed 3 bases at V and 3 bases at J, leaving 7 bases unmatched. The CDR3, as DNA: TGTGCCAGCAGTTTCCAACCCGGGACAGGGGGCTACGAGCAGTACTTC. Its translation is CASSFQPGTGGYEQYF. Full variable domain (rest looked up from reference TRBV28 and TRBJ2-7): DVKVTQSSRYLVKRTGEKVFLECVQDMDHENMFWYRQDPGLGLRLIYFSYDVKMKEKGDIPEGYSVSREKKERFSLILESASTNQTSMYLCASSFQPGTGGYEQYFGPGTRLTVT.

The chain couples TRBV7-2 to TRBJ1-5; the match to TRBD1 covers 8 bases. The CDR3 length is 15 residues. From germline, CDR1 is SGHTA and CDR2 FQGNSA. J was trimmed by 6 bases and V by 3 bases; bases with no gene match: 7. Here the CDR3 DNA reads TGTGCCAGCAGCTTGGGAGACAGGGGACGTCAGCCCCAGCATTTT. It is translated as CASSLGDRGRQPQHF. The full variable domain, in which reference TRBV7-2 and TRBJ1-5 provide the parts outside the CDR3, is GAGVSQSPSNKVTEKGKDVELRCDPISGHTALYWYRQSLGQGLEFLIYFQGNSAPDKSGLPSDRFSAERTGGSVSTLTIQRTQQEDSAVYLCASSLGDRGRQPQHFGDGTRLSIL.

The CDR3 loop is CASSVRARGGQSSYEQYF. The CDR3 coding sequence is TGTGCCAGCAGCGTTCGGGCCCGAGGCGGGCAGAGCTCCTACGAGCAGTACTTC. V gene TRBV9 combines with J gene TRBJ2-5, with D tentatively TRBD2 (5 bases). The J call may be incorrect, as the DNA end agrees better with TRBJ2-7. CDR3 length: 18 residues. Germline CDR1 is SGDLS and CDR2 is YYNGEE.

The V call is TRBV7-9, the J call TRBJ2-7; perhaps TRBD1 as D (5 bases). The V and J ends lost 3 bases and 0 bases respectively, with 12 bases between them. CDR1 SEHNR and CDR2 FQNEAQ come from the germline V gene (reference sequence). The CDR3 runs to 15 residues. The CDR3 spells CASSLEGHSSYEQYF. CDR3 nucleotides: TGTGCCAGCAGCTTGGAAGGACACAGCTCCTACGAGCAGTACTTC. The whole variable domain, filled in from reference TRBV7-9 and TRBJ2-7, reads DTGVSQNPRHKITKRGQNVTFRCDPISEHNRLYWYRQTLGQGPEFLTYFQNEAQLEKSRLLSDRFSAERPKGSFSTLEIQRTEQGDSAMYLCASSLEGHSSYEQYFGPGTRLTVT.

V gene TRBV21-1 combines with J gene TRBJ2-2; the table's D call, TRBD2, was not checked against the DNA. TRBV21-1 is a pseudogene locus. This CDR3 spans 17 amino acids. The CDR3: CASSPGLGRVNTGELFF. The CDR3 DNA sequence: TGTGCCAGCAGCCCCGGTCTCGGGCGGGTGAACACCGGGGAGCTGTTTTTT.

The chain recombines TRBV28 with TRBJ1-5, with 10 bases matching TRBD1. The CDR3 runs to 15 residues. Germline lookup yields CDR1 MDHEN and CDR2 SYDVKM. V was clipped by 4 bases and J by 3 bases; unmatched bases: 3. For the CDR3, the DNA is TGTGCCAGCAGTTCCGGACAGGGGGTCAATCAGCCCCAGCATTTT. Translation: CASSSGQGVNQPQHF.

The chain combines TRBV15 with TRBJ2-7; D perhaps matches TRBD2 (6 bases). CDR3 length: 13 residues. V lost 8 bases, J lost 7 bases, and 18 bases lay in between. From germline, CDR1 is LNHNV and CDR2 YYDKDF (reference sequence). In DNA form, the CDR3 reads TGTGCCACCCAGCAGGGAGGTATACGGGAGCAGTACTTC. Translation gives CATQQGGIREQYF.

The chain joins TRBV7-6 to TRBJ1-6, with a tentative D call TRBD1 (5 bases). V lost 5 bases, J lost 5 bases, and 13 bases lay in between. The V gene's germline CDR1 is SGHVS and CDR2 FNYEAQ. CDR3 length: 15 amino acids. This CDR3 is CASSLTKGDNSPLHF. Written as DNA, the CDR3 is TGTGCCAGCAGCCTAACTAAAGGGGATAATTCACCCCTCCACTTT.

V is TRBV2 and J is TRBJ2-2; D remains ambiguous. V was shortened by 3 bases and J by 2 bases, with 7 bases between the two germline ends. CDR3 size: 14 residues. Per the germline V gene, CDR1 is SNHLY and CDR2 is FYNNEI. The CDR3 DNA is TGTGCCAGCAGTGATTTCAGTAACACCGGGGAGCTGTTTTTT. Residues: CASSDFSNTGELFF.

DNA of the CDR3: TGTGCCAGCAGTGACTCGTCAGGGATAGATACGCAGTATTTT. Residues: CASSDSSGIDTQYF. J is TRBJ2-3 and V is TRBV6-4; D is perhaps TRBD1 (5 bases). The length of the CDR3 is 14 residues. CDR1 and CDR2 (germline): MRHNA, SNTAGT. V shed 0 bases and J shed 5 bases, with 9 bases lying between them.

The chain links TRBV7-4 to TRBJ2-3; 14 nucleotides line up with TRBD2. J was trimmed by 3 bases and V by 6 bases; bases with no gene match: 11. The CDR3 loop spans 18 amino acids. The germline V gene encodes CDR1 SGHVT and CDR2 SQSDAQ. The CDR3 sequence: CASRPGLAGAEYTDTQYF. CDR3 coding DNA: TGTGCCAGCAGGCCGGGACTAGCGGGGGCCGAATATACAGATACGCAGTATTTT.

This clone was recorded a few times. This rearrangement joins TRBV6-4 to TRBJ2-3, with TRBD2 identical over 13 bases. Losses at the gene ends were 0 bases for V and 6 bases for J; bases not matched to a gene: 0. The CDR3 extends over 15 amino acids. In germline, CDR1 is MRHNA, CDR2 SNTAGT. CDR3 protein: CASSDSTSGGDTQYF. The CDR3 nucleotides read TGTGCCAGCAGTGACTCGACTAGCGGGGGGGATACGCAGTATTTT.

This chain uses TRBV19 with TRBJ2-2; 16 nucleotides agree with TRBD2. There are 18 residues in the CDR3. The germline gives CDR1 LNHDA, CDR2 SQIVND (reference sequence). The trim removed 3 bases at V and 6 bases at J, leaving 7 bases unmatched. CDR3 DNA sequence: TGTGCCAGTAGTATTCCCCCGGGACTAGCGGGAGGGGCCGGGGAGCTGTTTTTT. Translating it yields CASSIPPGLAGGAGELFF.